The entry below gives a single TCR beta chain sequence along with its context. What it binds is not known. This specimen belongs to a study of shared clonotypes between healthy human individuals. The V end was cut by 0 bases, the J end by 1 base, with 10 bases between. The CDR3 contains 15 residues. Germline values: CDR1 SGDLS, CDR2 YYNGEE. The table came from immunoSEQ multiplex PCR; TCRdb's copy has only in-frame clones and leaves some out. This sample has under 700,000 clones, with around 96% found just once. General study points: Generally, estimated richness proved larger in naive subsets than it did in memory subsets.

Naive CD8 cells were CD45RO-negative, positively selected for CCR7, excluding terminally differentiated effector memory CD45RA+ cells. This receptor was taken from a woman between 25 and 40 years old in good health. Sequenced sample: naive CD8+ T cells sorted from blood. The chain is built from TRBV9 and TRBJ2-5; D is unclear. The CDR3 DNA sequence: TGTGCCAGCAGCGTAGAGGGTTCCCCCCAAGAGACCCAGTACTTC. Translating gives CASSVEGSPQETQYF.